Presented here are 4 T cell receptor beta chains from one specimen sequenced in a study of identical twins. One entry per CDR3 protein results from TCRdb running MiXCR on the 5' RACE reads. The sample has about 530,000 distinct CDR3 sequences; approximately 20% are singletons. The sample also formed part of further work on yellow fever vaccine responses in identical twins.

The source material was CD4+ T cells sorted from blood. The receptors stem from a woman aged 18-30 years in good health.

The gene calls are TRBV20-1 and TRBJ1-1, with TRBD1 identical over 7 bases. This CDR3 has 14 residues. Per the germline V gene, CDR1 is DFQATT and CDR2 is SNEGSKA (reference sequence). J was trimmed by 4 bases and V by 0 bases; bases with no gene match: 5. The CDR3, as DNA: TGCAGTGCTAGAGATATATCAGGGGGCACTGAAGCTTTCTTT. It is translated as CSARDISGGTEAFF.

This clonotype was seen only a few times. The J gene is TRBJ2-3, the V gene TRBV12-3 or TRBV12-4, with D tentatively TRBD2 (6 bases). Trimming left V 3 bases short and J 4 bases short, with 17 bases between. The CDR3 is made up of 16 amino acids. The CDR3 here is CASSLVGVRRADTQYF. The CDR3 DNA reads as TGTGCCAGCAGTTTGGTGGGGGTACGGAGGGCAGATACGCAGTATTTT.

The rearrangement links TRBV20-1 to TRBJ2-7; 7 nucleotides agree with TRBD1. CDR1 and CDR2 from the germline V gene are DFQATT and SNEGSKA (reference sequence). The CDR3 contains 13 residues. Trimming at V came to 4 bases and at J to 3 bases, leaving 6 bases not matched to a gene. CDR3 region: CSAKPGQNYEQYF. CDR3 DNA sequence: TGCAGTGCTAAACCGGGACAGAACTACGAGCAGTACTTC.

This clonotype came up a few times. The rearrangement links TRBV5-1 to TRBJ2-7; 7 bases match TRBD1. With V trimmed by 1 base and J by 3 bases, 7 bases remained unmatched. The CDR3 runs 15 residues. CDR1 and CDR2 from the germline V gene are SGHRS and YFSETQ. The CDR3 DNA is TGCGCCAGCAGCTTGACCGGGACAGAGGACTACGAGCAGTACTTC. As protein: CASSLTGTEDYEQYF.